The 18 T cell receptor beta chains listed next were all sequenced from one sample in a study of T cells after yellow fever vaccination. TCRdb used MiXCR to reprocess the 5' RACE reads, holding one entry per CDR3 protein. Of around 590,000 distinct CDR3 sequences listed, 10% to 15% are singletons. The starting material was PBMCs, obtained on the day of the yellow fever booster vaccination. These receptors came from a man in his thirties or forties who received the YFV17D yellow fever vaccine.

This clonotype came up many times. The chain couples TRBV2 to TRBJ2-5, with D perhaps matching TRBD2 (6 bases). This CDR3 contains 9 residues. Looked up from germline, CDR1 is SNHLY and CDR2 is FYNNEI. CDR3 sequence (DNA): TGTGGAGCGGGTGAGACCCAGTACTTC. This sequence encodes CGAGETQYF.

The chain links TRBV24-1 to TRBJ2-7; TRBD2 aligns across 10 bases. There are 15 residues in the CDR3. Germline lookup yields CDR1 KGHDR and CDR2 SFDVKD. The V segment lost 7 bases and the J segment 2 bases; nucleotides outside the gene matches: 7. The CDR3 region has the DNA TGTGCCACCAGGCCCGGGACTAGCGTTACCTACGAGCAGTACTTC. This translates into CATRPGTSVTYEQYF.

This clonotype came up a few times. This rearrangement joins TRBV5-1 to TRBJ1-1, with D hard to call. This CDR3 region has 14 residues. Trimming took 5 bases from V and 1 from J, leaving 12 bases between them. Germline CDR1 reads SGHRS; CDR2 reads YFSETQ. CDR3 protein: CASSVLWGNTEAFF. CDR3 bases: TGCGCCAGCAGTGTTCTATGGGGGAACACTGAAGCTTTCTTT.

This clonotype showed up just a few times. This rearrangement joins TRBV10-3 to TRBJ1-2; tentatively, D is TRBD1 (5 bases). Trimming took 4 bases from V and 2 from J, leaving 17 bases between them. The CDR3 has 16 amino acids. The germline CDR1 and CDR2 sequences are ENHRY and SYGVKD. The CDR3 DNA reads as TGTGCCATCAGTGTATCCGACAGAGGGAGAAACTATGGCTACACCTTC. Its translation: CAISVSDRGRNYGYTF.

The chain has TRBV7-9 and TRBJ2-7, with TRBD2 identical over 9 bases. V lost 3 bases, J lost 2 bases, and 5 bases stayed unmatched. Germline V gene lookup returns CDR1 SEHNR and CDR2 FQNEAQ (reference sequence). CDR3 size: 15 residues. The CDR3 DNA reads TGTGCCAGCAGCTTTCCCGCGGGAGGGCCCTACGAGCAGTACTTC. This translates into CASSFPAGGPYEQYF.

This clonotype showed up just a few times. The chain employs TRBV5-8 and TRBJ2-5, with D unclear. This CDR3 is built from 13 residues. The germline CDR1 and CDR2 sequences are SGHTS and YDEGEE. Trimming shortened V by 5 bases and J by 2 bases, and 10 bases separated the two germline ends. Here the CDR3 DNA reads TGTGCCAGCAGGTTAAGGAGACAAGAGACCCAGTACTTC. It specifies CASRLRRQETQYF.

This chain links TRBV20-1 with TRBJ2-5; D uncertain. CDR1 DFQATT and CDR2 SNEGSKA come from the germline V gene (reference sequence). V was pared by 1 base and J by 4 bases, with 16 bases between. The CDR3 sequence is 15 residues long. CDR3 in DNA: TGCAGTGCTAGAGTAAGCGTAGGCAGGAGAGAGACCCAGTACTTC. Protein: CSARVSVGRRETQYF.

The chain recombines TRBV7-2 with TRBJ1-4; the D gene is possibly TRBD1 (6 bases). The CDR3 consists of 14 residues. V was cut by 1 base and J by 8 bases, with 11 bases left in between. In germline, CDR1 is SGHTA, CDR2 FQGNSA. In DNA form, the CDR3 reads TGTGCCAGCAGCTTAGATGGGGGGGCGGAAAAACTGTTTTTT. Translating it yields CASSLDGGAEKLFF.

The table lists this clonotype with a few counts. V usage is TRBV6-1 and J usage is TRBJ2-5; D perhaps matches TRBD2 (6 bases). The CDR3 runs to 17 residues. V lost 6 bases, J lost 2 bases, and 22 bases lay in between. Germline lookup yields CDR1 MNHNS and CDR2 SASEGT. The CDR3 DNA is TGTGCCAGCAGCTCTTTGGGCGGGGTGGTGGGACAAGAGACCCAGTACTTC. Amino acid sequence: CASSSLGGVVGQETQYF.

This clonotype has more than one count but fewer than ten. The rearrangement links TRBV6-5 to TRBJ2-2, with 7 bases identical to TRBD2. CDR3 length equals 18 residues. Germline CDR1 is MNHEY and CDR2 is SVGAGI. V trimming: 2 bases; J trimming: 1 base; junction bases outside the gene matches: 10. The DNA for the CDR3 is TGTGCCAGCAGTTACACACCTTCTAGCGGCCAGAACACCGGGGAGCTGTTTTTT. This gives the protein CASSYTPSSGQNTGELFF.

This rearrangement joins TRBV18 to TRBJ2-1; D is unresolved. Trimming took off 5 bases at V and 10 bases at J, with 15 bases between the two ends. The CDR3 spans 13 residues. CDR1 and CDR2 (germline): KGHSH, LQKENI. The CDR3 region is CASSTKKDLEQFF. CDR3 in DNA: TGTGCCAGCTCAACAAAGAAGGATCTCGAGCAGTTCTTC. Based on the CDR3 plus reference TRBV18 and TRBJ2-1, the full variable domain is NAGVMQNPRHLVRRRGQEARLRCSPMKGHSHVYWYRQLPEEGLKFMVYLQKENIIDESGMPKERFSAEFPKEGPSILRIQQVVRGDSAAYFCASSTKKDLEQFFGPGTRLTVL.

This clonotype was seen a handful of times. The J gene is TRBJ1-6, the V gene TRBV19, with 7 bases that match TRBD1. The CDR3 is made up of 13 amino acids. CDR1 is LNHDA, CDR2 SQIVND, per germline (reference sequence). Trimming at V came to 7 bases and at J to 5 bases, leaving 2 bases not matched to a gene. CDR3 sequence: CASTGTDNSPLHF. The CDR3 bases are TGTGCCAGTACAGGGACAGATAATTCACCCCTCCACTTT.

This rearrangement joins TRBV4-2 to TRBJ2-1; D remains unclear. Germline V gene data show CDR1 as LGHNA and CDR2 as YNFKEQ. The V end was cut by 1 base, the J end by 2 bases, with 18 bases between. This CDR3 is built from 18 residues. This CDR3 reads CASSQGILAEVPYNEQFF. The CDR3 region has the DNA TGTGCCAGCAGCCAAGGGATTTTGGCAGAAGTCCCCTACAATGAGCAGTTCTTC.

The chain recombines TRBV14 with TRBJ2-7; tentatively, D is TRBD2 (5 bases). Germline values: CDR1 SGHDN, CDR2 FVKESK. Between the trimmed V and J ends, which lost 0 bases and 1 base, there was a span of 7 bases. CDR3 length: 14 residues. Here the CDR3 DNA reads TGTGCCAGCAGCCAAGATCGACTATCCTACGAGCAGTACTTC. Its translation: CASSQDRLSYEQYF.

DNA of the CDR3: TGTGCCAGCAGCTCGTACTACAGAACCGATACGCAGTATTTT. It translates to CASSSYYRTDTQYF. This chain connects TRBV7-2 to TRBJ2-3; no clear D gene. V was trimmed by 4 bases and J by 6 bases, leaving 14 bases between them. The germline gives CDR1 SGHTA, CDR2 FQGNSA. The CDR3 totals 14 residues.

The table lists this clonotype with a few counts. This chain connects TRBV29-1 to TRBJ2-3; D is ambiguous. V lost 0 bases and J lost 4, with 11 bases in between. The CDR3 has 14 amino acids. Germline values: CDR1 SQVTM, CDR2 ANQGSEA. In DNA, the CDR3 is TGCAGCGTTGAAGACGCCCTGGGTTCAGATACGCAGTATTTT. Residues: CSVEDALGSDTQYF.

The genes are TRBV6-5 and TRBJ2-1, with D unclear. Per the germline V gene, CDR1 is MNHEY and CDR2 is SVGAGI. The CDR3 spans 16 residues. The V gene lost 0 bases and the J gene lost 0 bases, with 9 bases spanning the gap. This CDR3 reads CASSYSAYSSYNEQFF. The CDR3 coding sequence is TGTGCCAGCAGTTACTCGGCCTATAGCTCCTACAATGAGCAGTTCTTC.

The chain employs TRBV28 and TRBJ2-7; D gene uncertain. CDR1 and CDR2 from the germline V gene are MDHEN and SYDVKM. The CDR3 totals 13 residues. V was shortened by 3 bases and J by 2 bases, with 8 bases between the two germline ends. In nucleotides, the CDR3 is TGTGCCAGCAGTTTTAATCCCCCCTACGAGCAGTACTTC. Protein product: CASSFNPPYEQYF.